These 30 T cell receptor beta chains came from one sample sequenced in a study of blood T cell repertoires in COVID-19. Sequencing was performed with immunoSEQ multiplex PCR; in TCRdb, only in-frame clones are kept and a portion is missing. The repertoire has roughly 220,000 clones, about 86% of them found once; the top ten carry roughly 3.8%. The specimen sequenced was PBMCs or T cells enriched from blood (not recorded which). These receptors were obtained from a woman aged 40 to 50 with acute COVID-19.

The chain carries TRBV7-3 and TRBJ2-1; 9 bases are a match to TRBD2. From germline, CDR1 is SGHTA and CDR2 FQGTGA. Losses at the gene ends were 5 bases for V and 8 bases for J; bases not matched to a gene: 10. The CDR3 totals 15 residues. As DNA, the CDR3 is TGTGCCAGCAGCCCCAGGGTAGCGGGAGTGGATGAGCAGTTCTTC. This gives the protein CASSPRVAGVDEQFF.

The gene calls are TRBV3-1 (or the pseudogene TRBV3-2) and TRBJ2-5; TRBD2 matches 11 bases. This CDR3 contains 17 residues. Germline V lookup: CDR1 LGHDT, CDR2 YNNKEL (reference sequence). V gave up 4 bases and J gave up 3 bases; unmatched junction bases: 10. The DNA of the CDR3 is TGTGCCAGCAGCCGAAGATCTACTAGCGGGAGAGAAGAGACCCAGTACTTC. This translates into CASSRRSTSGREETQYF.

This clone has more than one count but fewer than ten. V usage is TRBV10-3 and J usage is TRBJ2-5; weak D call: TRBD2 (6 bases). This CDR3 is built from 15 residues. Per germline, CDR1 ENHRY and CDR2 SYGVKD. Trimming shortened V by 4 bases and J by 5 bases, and 17 bases separated the two germline ends. CDR3 in amino acids: CAISAPSASAETQYF. In DNA, the CDR3 is TGTGCCATCAGTGCCCCCTCGGCTAGCGCGGAGACCCAGTACTTC.

The V call is TRBV12-5, the J call TRBJ2-5; no clear D gene. The germline V and J ends were trimmed by 2 bases and 5 bases, with 12 bases remaining between them. CDR3 length: 14 residues. Looked up from germline, CDR1 is LGHNT and CDR2 is FRNRAP. The chain's CDR3 is CASGLYGSDETQYF. For the CDR3, the DNA is TGTGCTAGTGGTTTGTACGGTTCCGATGAGACCCAGTACTTC.

This sequence joins TRBV4-3 and TRBJ2-3; D not certain. The V and J ends lost 1 base and 2 bases respectively, with 7 bases between them. The germline CDR1 and CDR2 sequences are LGHNA and YSLEER. CDR3 length: 14 amino acids. The CDR3 DNA is TGCGCCAGCAGCCAAGCGAGGTACACAGATACGCAGTATTTT. It is translated as CASSQARYTDTQYF.

The chain links TRBV28 to TRBJ2-1, with TRBD2 matching 8 bases. Germline loops: CDR1 MDHEN, CDR2 SYDVKM. The junction had 18 bases not matched to a gene; V was cut back by 11 bases and J by 9 bases. This CDR3 has 15 amino acids. The CDR3 sequence: CASREREPTGVEQFF. CDR3 DNA: TGTGCCTCAAGAGAGCGGGAGCCGACAGGTGTTGAGCAGTTCTTC.

The chain is built from TRBV30 and TRBJ2-1, with 9 bases fitting TRBD2. Germline V gene lookup returns CDR1 GTSNPN and CDR2 SVGIG (reference sequence). This CDR3 region has 14 residues. V lost 8 bases and J lost 0; bases outside the gene matches: 5. CDR3 DNA: TGTGCCCGGGCGGGAGGGAGCTCCTACAATGAGCAGTTCTTC. Translating gives CARAGGSSYNEQFF.

The rearrangement joins TRBV19 to TRBJ1-5, with D possibly being TRBD1 (6 bases). This CDR3 comprises 13 residues. Germline CDR1 reads LNHDA; CDR2 reads SQIVND (reference sequence). The V and J ends lost 4 bases and 7 bases respectively, with 11 bases between them. The CDR3 DNA reads as TGTGCCAGTAGTACAGGGGTCCGGCAGCCCCAGCATTTT. Translating gives CASSTGVRQPQHF.

The chain couples TRBV11-2 to TRBJ1-4; TRBD1 might be the D (6 bases). Germline V gene data show CDR1 as SGHAT and CDR2 as FQNNGV. The CDR3 has 15 residues. Trimming took 0 bases from V and 5 from J, leaving 10 bases between them. CDR3 loop: CASSLDRGGNEKLFF. CDR3 nucleotide sequence: TGTGCCAGCAGCTTAGACAGGGGAGGGAATGAAAAACTGTTTTTT.

Here the CDR3 reads CASSLAASLDEQFF. The CDR3 DNA sequence: TGCGCCAGCAGCTTGGCAGCTAGCTTGGATGAGCAGTTCTTC. The rearrangement joins TRBV5-1 to TRBJ2-1; tentative D call: TRBD2 (5 bases). There are 14 residues in the CDR3. The germline V gene encodes CDR1 SGHRS and CDR2 YFSETQ. V lost 0 bases and J lost 8, with 12 bases in between. The variable domain in full, completed from reference TRBV5-1 and TRBJ2-1, reads KAGVTQTPRYLIKTRGQQVTLSCSPISGHRSVSWYQQTPGQGLQFLFEYFSETQRNKGNFPGRFSGRQFSNSRSEMNVSTLELGDSALYLCASSLAASLDEQFFGPGTRLTVL.

The chain recombines TRBV7-9 with TRBJ2-3; tentative D call: TRBD2 (6 bases). The CDR3 length is 13 residues. Germline V CDR1 and CDR2: SEHNR, FQNEAQ (reference sequence). Trimming stripped 4 bases from V and 5 bases from J, with 10 bases between. This CDR3 reads CASSSREIDTQYF. The CDR3 DNA sequence: TGTGCCAGCAGCTCCCGGGAGATAGATACGCAGTATTTT.

The chain couples TRBV28 to TRBJ1-2, with a possible D match to TRBD1 (5 bases). The CDR3 runs to 15 residues. V was trimmed by 7 bases and J by 5 bases, leaving 20 bases between them. Germline assignment: CDR1 MDHEN and CDR2 SYDVKM. For the CDR3, the DNA is TGTGCCAGCACCACGTGGGACGGGAGTCCTTATGGCTACACCTTC. The encoded protein is CASTTWDGSPYGYTF.

The rearrangement joins TRBV28 to TRBJ1-1; no clear D. The germline V and J ends were trimmed by 4 bases and 6 bases, with 9 bases remaining between them. The CDR3 loop spans 12 amino acids. Germline CDR1 MDHEN, CDR2 SYDVKM. The CDR3 DNA reads as TGTGCCAGCAGTTCAGGCTCCGCTGAAGCTTTCTTT. Protein sequence: CASSSGSAEAFF. Based on the CDR3 plus reference TRBV28 and TRBJ1-1, the full variable domain is DVKVTQSSRYLVKRTGEKVFLECVQDMDHENMFWYRQDPGLGLRLIYFSYDVKMKEKGDIPEGYSVSREKKERFSLILESASTNQTSMYLCASSSGSAEAFFGQGTRLTVV.

The CDR3 sequence is CASSVALAGGADTQYF. DNA of the CDR3: TGTGCCAGCAGCGTAGCGCTAGCGGGAGGAGCAGATACGCAGTATTTT. The chain joins TRBV9 to TRBJ2-3, with 11 nucleotides matching TRBD2. Germline CDR1 is SGDLS and CDR2 is YYNGEE. The CDR3 is 16 amino acids. Trimming removed 0 bases from V and 4 bases from J; junction bases left unmatched: 4.

The V gene is TRBV2, the J gene TRBJ2-1, with 12 bases lining up with TRBD2. Germline assignment: CDR1 SNHLY and CDR2 FYNNEI. V lost 8 bases to trimming and J lost 8 bases; unmatched junction nucleotides: 7. The CDR3 length is 14 residues. The CDR3 nucleotides read TGTGCCAGCGCGACTAGCGGGAGTATATATGAGCAGTTCTTC. As protein: CASATSGSIYEQFF.

The CDR3 is CASSLGPGMDTEAFF. For the CDR3, the DNA is TGTGCCAGCAGCCTAGGTCCGGGTATGGACACTGAAGCTTTCTTT. V usage is TRBV5-4 and J usage is TRBJ1-1; D ambiguous. The length of the CDR3 is 15 residues. Trimming removed 4 bases from V and 3 bases from J, with 16 bases in between. Germline loops: CDR1 SGHNT, CDR2 YYREEE (reference sequence).

The chain recombines TRBV27 with TRBJ2-7; tentative D call: TRBD1 (5 bases). The germline V and J ends were trimmed by 2 bases and 3 bases, with 11 bases remaining between them. The CDR3 extends over 14 amino acids. CDR1 is MNHEY, CDR2 SMNVEV, per germline (reference sequence). This chain's CDR3 is CASSLRQGNYEQYF. CDR3 DNA: TGTGCCAGCAGTTTACGGCAGGGCAACTACGAGCAGTACTTC.

This chain connects TRBV18 to TRBJ1-2, with 7 bases lining up with TRBD1. CDR3 length: 15 residues. With 3 bases clipped from V and 7 bases from J, the junction kept 11 bases outside the gene matches. Germline V gives CDR1 KGHSH, CDR2 LQKENI. The CDR3 region has the DNA TGTGCCAGCTCACCGCAGGGGGGTCCGGGGACTGGCTACACCTTC. Its protein product is CASSPQGGPGTGYTF.

This rearrangement joins TRBV7-2 to TRBJ2-1; TRBD2 might be the D (5 bases). CDR1 is SGHTA and CDR2 is FQGNSA in the germline V gene. The V and J ends lost 5 bases and 5 bases respectively, with 19 bases between them. The CDR3 sequence is 16 residues long. CDR3 sequence (DNA): TGTGCCAGCAGCCCTCCCTTCCGCCGGGATAACAATGAGCAGTTCTTC. Its protein is CASSPPFRRDNNEQFF.

V usage is TRBV24-1 and J usage is TRBJ1-6; 7 bases are shared with TRBD1. Germline V CDR1 and CDR2: KGHDR, SFDVKD. The J segment lost 8 bases and the V segment lost 4 bases, leaving 4 bases of the junction unmatched. CDR3 length equals 14 residues. CDR3 coding DNA: TGTGCCACCAGTGACCGTGACAGGGATTCACCCCTCCACTTT. This sequence encodes CATSDRDRDSPLHF.

The chain combines TRBV28 with TRBJ2-7; 10 positions match TRBD1. CDR1 is MDHEN, CDR2 SYDVKM, per germline. This CDR3 region has 15 residues. With V trimmed by 8 bases and J by 4 bases, 11 bases remained unmatched. CDR3 residues: CASLPTGGSLYEQYF. Here the CDR3 DNA reads TGTGCCAGCTTACCGACAGGGGGCTCCCTATACGAGCAGTACTTC. The full variable domain, completed using reference TRBV28 and TRBJ2-7, is DVKVTQSSRYLVKRTGEKVFLECVQDMDHENMFWYRQDPGLGLRLIYFSYDVKMKEKGDIPEGYSVSREKKERFSLILESASTNQTSMYLCASLPTGGSLYEQYFGPGTRLTVT.

The genes are TRBV11-2 and TRBJ2-1, with 8 bases identical to TRBD2. The CDR3 length is 14 residues. The J segment lost 7 bases and the V segment lost 7 bases, leaving 9 bases of the junction unmatched. The V gene's germline CDR1 is SGHAT and CDR2 FQNNGV. CDR3 DNA: TGTGCCAGCAACGAATCGGGACTAGAGAATGAGCAGTTCTTC. It specifies CASNESGLENEQFF.

This clone was detected once. The chain uses TRBV5-1 and TRBJ2-6; D is possibly TRBD1 (5 bases). The germline CDR1 and CDR2 sequences are SGHRS and YFSETQ. V shed 4 bases and J shed 2 bases, with 10 bases lying between them. The CDR3 length is 15 residues. CDR3 sequence: CASSTRQPGANVLTF. For the CDR3, the DNA is TGCGCCAGCAGCACAAGACAGCCTGGGGCCAACGTCCTGACTTTC.

The V call is TRBV19, the J call TRBJ1-2; maybe TRBD1 (5 bases). Germline V gives CDR1 LNHDA, CDR2 SQIVND (reference sequence). Trimming took off 3 bases at V and 9 bases at J, with 11 bases between the two ends. This CDR3 is built from 12 residues. The CDR3 region has the DNA TGTGCCAGTAGTATGGGGGGTGGGAGCTACACCTTC. Amino acids: CASSMGGGSYTF. The full variable domain, completed using reference TRBV19 and TRBJ1-2, is DGGITQSPKYLFRKEGQNVTLSCEQNLNHDAMYWYRQDPGQGLRLIYYSQIVNDFQKGDIAEGYSVSREKKESFPLTVTSAQKNPTAFYLCASSMGGGSYTFGSGTRLTVV.

This clone has a handful of counts. The rearrangement joins TRBV12-5 to TRBJ2-1; 9 bases map to TRBD1. Germline V lookup: CDR1 LGHNT, CDR2 FRNRAP. The CDR3 has 18 residues. J was trimmed by 8 bases and V by 6 bases; bases with no gene match: 20. This chain's CDR3 is CASGRTGDGQTEFDEQFF. The CDR3, as DNA: TGTGCTAGTGGAAGGACAGGGGACGGCCAGACCGAGTTCGATGAGCAGTTCTTC. Drawing the rest from reference TRBV12-5 and TRBJ2-1, the complete variable domain is DARVTQTPRHKVTEMGQEVTMRCQPILGHNTVFWYRQTMMQGLELLAYFRNRAPLDDSGMPKDRFSAEMPDATLATLKIQPSEPRDSAVYFCASGRTGDGQTEFDEQFFGPGTRLTVL.

This clone was counted a few times. The chain is built from TRBV13 and TRBJ1-3; D gene uncertain. The CDR3 spans 13 residues. V was shortened by 1 base and J by 5 bases, with 6 bases between the two germline ends. The germline V gene encodes CDR1 PRHDT and CDR2 FYEKMQ (reference sequence). As DNA, the CDR3 is TGTGCCAGCAGCTTAGCTACTAGAAACACCATATATTTT. It specifies CASSLATRNTIYF.

The chain joins TRBV6-1 to TRBJ2-1, with TRBD2 matching 12 bases. Germline CDR1 MNHNS, CDR2 SASEGT. The CDR3 runs to 17 residues. V lost 0 bases and J lost 6; bases outside the gene matches: 6. The CDR3 DNA reads as TGTGCCAGCAGTGAAGCCGTGACTAGCGGGAGTGTCAATGAGCAGTTCTTC. It translates to CASSEAVTSGSVNEQFF.

The V and J genes are TRBV12-3 or TRBV12-4 and TRBJ1-2, with a weak D call TRBD1 (6 bases). The CDR3 has 13 residues. The germline V and J ends were trimmed by 6 bases and 6 bases, with 14 bases remaining between them. The CDR3 nucleotides read TGTGCCAGCAGCTCCGGGGGGGCAAATGGCTACACCTTC. This codes for CASSSGGANGYTF.

A single count supports this clone. This chain connects TRBV20-1 to TRBJ2-5, with D unclear. Trimming left V 3 bases short and J 1 base short, with 6 bases between. Germline CDR1 reads DFQATT; CDR2 reads SNEGSKA (reference sequence). CDR3 length: 12 residues. The CDR3 here is CSASPSQETQYF. CDR3 DNA: TGCAGTGCTAGTCCCTCCCAAGAGACCCAGTACTTC.

V gene TRBV12-2 combines with J gene TRBJ1-6. TRBV12-2 counts as a pseudogene. The CDR3 is made up of 21 amino acids. For the CDR3, the DNA is TGTGCAAGTCGCTTCTTACCCCCTAGGCGCCACCCGAGCTCCTATAATTCACCCCTCCACTTT. It specifies CASRFLPPRRHPSSYNSPLHF.